The rows below give T cell receptor beta chains drawn from one sample of a study of blood T cell repertoires in COVID-19. Produced via immunoSEQ multiplex PCR; TCRdb's table is partial and in-frame only. In the table there are fewer than 250,000 clones, 88% of which are singletons. Sequencing was carried out using peripheral blood. The origin of the receptors is a man aged 30-40 years with acute or convalescent COVID-19. Both conserved end residues are part of each CDR3. D genes are given only for firm matches. Part of the rows lack a size; the others show once, few, many or a class for expanded clones.

clone_size,j_call,d_call,v_call,cdr3_aa,cdr3_nt
once,TRBJ2-5,TRBD2,TRBV30,CAWRLAGGKETQYF,TGTGCCTGGAGACTAGCGGGGGGGAAAGAGACCCAGTACTTC
-,TRBJ2-5,-,TRBV15,CATSRGMDSGETQYF,TGTGCCACCAGCAGAGGCATGGACAGCGGAGAGACCCAGTACTTC
-,TRBJ1-2,-,TRBV20-1,CSATSGYGYTF,TGCAGTGCTACATCAGGGTATGGCTACACCTTC
once,TRBJ2-2,TRBD2,TRBV6-5,CASGSSGVAGELFF,TGTGCCAGCGGATCTAGCGGGGTCGCCGGGGAGCTGTTTTTT
few,TRBJ2-1,TRBD2,TRBV19,CASRPTSGGPRSSYNEQFF,TGTGCCAGTAGACCGACTAGCGGGGGGCCTAGAAGCTCCTACAATGAGCAGTTCTTC
-,TRBJ2-1,-,TRBV4-1,CASSQAVARREQFF,TGCGCCAGCAGCCAAGCCGTAGCTCGGCGTGAGCAGTTCTTC
-,TRBJ1-1,-,TRBV4-1,CASSHLDRNTEAFF,TGCGCCAGCAGCCATCTGGACAGAAACACTGAAGCTTTCTTT
-,TRBJ2-5,TRBD1,TRBV6-5,CASRSRTGGGETQYF,TGTGCCAGCCGATCCCGGACAGGGGGCGGGGAGACCCAGTACTTC
-,TRBJ1-2,TRBD1,TRBV4-2,CASRWDRGRGYTF,TGTGCCAGCAGATGGGACAGGGGGCGAGGCTACACCTTC
-,TRBJ2-7,TRBD2,TRBV10-2,CASSPGLAGGGIYEQYF,TGCGCCAGCAGCCCTGGACTAGCGGGAGGGGGGATATACGAGCAGTACTTC
few,TRBJ2-7,TRBD1,TRBV28,CASSFVDRDEQYF,TGTGCCAGCAGTTTCGTGGACAGGGACGAGCAGTACTTC
-,TRBJ1-5,-,TRBV9,CASLFRRGVSNQPQHF,TGTGCCAGCCTCTTTAGGAGGGGAGTGTCCAATCAGCCCCAGCATTTT
-,TRBJ1-1,-,TRBV19,CASSIGGNSNTEAFF,TGTGCCAGTAGTATCGGAGGGAATTCAAACACTGAAGCTTTCTTT